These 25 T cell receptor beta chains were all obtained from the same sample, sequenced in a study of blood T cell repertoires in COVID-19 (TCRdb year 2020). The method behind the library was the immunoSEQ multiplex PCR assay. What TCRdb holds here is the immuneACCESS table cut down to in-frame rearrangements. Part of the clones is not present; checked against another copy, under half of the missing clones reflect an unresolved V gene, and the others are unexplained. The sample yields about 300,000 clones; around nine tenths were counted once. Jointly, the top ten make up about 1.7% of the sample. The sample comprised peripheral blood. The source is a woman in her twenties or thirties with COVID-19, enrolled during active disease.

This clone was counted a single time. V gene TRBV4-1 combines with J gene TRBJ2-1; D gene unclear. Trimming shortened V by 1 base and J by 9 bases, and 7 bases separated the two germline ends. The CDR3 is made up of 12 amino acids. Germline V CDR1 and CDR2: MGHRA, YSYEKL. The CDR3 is CASSQAQTEQFF. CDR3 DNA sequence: TGCGCCAGCAGCCAAGCACAGACTGAGCAGTTCTTC.

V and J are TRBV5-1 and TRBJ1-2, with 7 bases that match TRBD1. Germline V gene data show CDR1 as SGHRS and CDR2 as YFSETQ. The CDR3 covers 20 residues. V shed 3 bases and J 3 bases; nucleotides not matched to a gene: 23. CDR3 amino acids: CASSSNPYRGPSWEDYGYTF. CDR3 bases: TGCGCCAGCAGCTCCAACCCGTACAGGGGCCCCTCATGGGAGGACTATGGCTACACCTTC.

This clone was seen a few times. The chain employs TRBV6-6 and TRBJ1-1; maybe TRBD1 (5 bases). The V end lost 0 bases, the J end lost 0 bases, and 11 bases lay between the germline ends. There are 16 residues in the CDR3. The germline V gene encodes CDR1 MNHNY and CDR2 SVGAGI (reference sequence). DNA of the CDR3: TGTGCCAGCAGTTACTCCGGGCGGGGCGTGAACACTGAAGCTTTCTTT. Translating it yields CASSYSGRGVNTEAFF.

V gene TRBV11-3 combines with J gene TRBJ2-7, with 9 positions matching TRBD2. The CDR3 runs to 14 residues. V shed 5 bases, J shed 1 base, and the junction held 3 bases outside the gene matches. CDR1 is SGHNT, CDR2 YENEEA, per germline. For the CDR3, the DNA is TGTGCCAGCAGCCTTAGCGGGGGATCCTACGAGCAGTACTTC. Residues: CASSLSGGSYEQYF.

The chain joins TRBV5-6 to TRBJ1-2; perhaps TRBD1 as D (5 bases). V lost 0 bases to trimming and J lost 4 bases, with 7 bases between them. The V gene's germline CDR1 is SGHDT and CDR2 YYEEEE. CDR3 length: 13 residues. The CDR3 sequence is CASSLGQPYGYTF. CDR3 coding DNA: TGTGCCAGCAGCTTGGGACAGCCCTATGGCTACACCTTC.

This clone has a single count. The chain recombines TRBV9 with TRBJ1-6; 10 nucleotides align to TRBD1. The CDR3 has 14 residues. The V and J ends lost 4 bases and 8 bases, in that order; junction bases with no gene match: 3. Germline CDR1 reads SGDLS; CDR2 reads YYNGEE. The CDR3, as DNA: TGTGCCAGCAGCCCCGGGACAGGGGATTCACCCCTCCACTTT. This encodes CASSPGTGDSPLHF.

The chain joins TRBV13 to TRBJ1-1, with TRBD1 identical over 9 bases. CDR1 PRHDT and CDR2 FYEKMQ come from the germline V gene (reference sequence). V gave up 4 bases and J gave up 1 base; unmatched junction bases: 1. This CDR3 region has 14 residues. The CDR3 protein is CASSSDRGNTEAFF. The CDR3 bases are TGTGCCAGCAGCTCGGACAGGGGGAACACTGAAGCTTTCTTT.

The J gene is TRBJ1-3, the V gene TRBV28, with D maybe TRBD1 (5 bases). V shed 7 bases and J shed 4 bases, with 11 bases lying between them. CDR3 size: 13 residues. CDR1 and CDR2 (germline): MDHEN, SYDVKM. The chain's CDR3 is CASTSGIGNTIYF. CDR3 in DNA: TGTGCCAGCACGTCAGGGATAGGAAACACCATATATTTT.

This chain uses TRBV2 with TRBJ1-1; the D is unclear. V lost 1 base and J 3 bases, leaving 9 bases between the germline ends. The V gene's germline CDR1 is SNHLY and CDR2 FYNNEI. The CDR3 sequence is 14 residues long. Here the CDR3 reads CASSEGREDTEAFF. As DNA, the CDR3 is TGTGCCAGCAGTGAAGGGCGAGAGGACACTGAAGCTTTCTTT.

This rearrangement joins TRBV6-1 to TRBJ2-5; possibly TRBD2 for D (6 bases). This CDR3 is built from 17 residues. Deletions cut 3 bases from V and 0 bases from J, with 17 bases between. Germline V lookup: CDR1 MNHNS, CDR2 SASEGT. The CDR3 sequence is CASSDYSGPTYQETQYF. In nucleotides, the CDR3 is TGTGCCAGCAGTGATTATAGCGGCCCCACCTACCAAGAGACCCAGTACTTC.

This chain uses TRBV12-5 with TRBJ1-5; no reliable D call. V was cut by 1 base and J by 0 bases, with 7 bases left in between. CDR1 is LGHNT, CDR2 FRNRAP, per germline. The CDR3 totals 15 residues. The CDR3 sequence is CASGLDSYSNQPQHF. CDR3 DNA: TGTGCTAGTGGTTTGGACAGTTATAGCAATCAGCCCCAGCATTTT.

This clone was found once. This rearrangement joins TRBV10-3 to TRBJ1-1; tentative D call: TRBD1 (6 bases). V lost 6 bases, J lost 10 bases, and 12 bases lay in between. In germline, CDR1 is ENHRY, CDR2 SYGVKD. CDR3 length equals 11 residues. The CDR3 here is CAIRGQLRAFF. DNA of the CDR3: TGTGCCATCAGGGGACAATTACGAGCTTTCTTT.

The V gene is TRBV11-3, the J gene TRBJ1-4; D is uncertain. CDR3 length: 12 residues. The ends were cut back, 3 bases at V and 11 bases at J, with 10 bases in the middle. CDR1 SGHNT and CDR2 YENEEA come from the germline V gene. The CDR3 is CASSFRHLKLFF. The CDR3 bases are TGTGCCAGCAGCTTTAGACACCTCAAACTGTTTTTT.

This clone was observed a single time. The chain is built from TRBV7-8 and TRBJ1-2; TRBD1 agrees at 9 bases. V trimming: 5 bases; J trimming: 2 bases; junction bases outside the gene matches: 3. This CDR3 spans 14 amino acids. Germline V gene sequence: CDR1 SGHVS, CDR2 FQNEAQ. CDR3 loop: CASSPGQGNYGYTF. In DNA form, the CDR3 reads TGTGCCAGCAGCCCTGGACAGGGGAACTATGGCTACACCTTC.

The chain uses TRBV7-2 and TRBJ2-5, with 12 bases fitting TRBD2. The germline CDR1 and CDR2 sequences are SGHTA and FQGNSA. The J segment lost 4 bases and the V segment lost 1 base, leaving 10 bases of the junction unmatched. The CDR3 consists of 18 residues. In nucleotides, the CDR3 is TGTGCCAGCAGCTTAGGGGCTAGCGGGGGGGCTTCGGCAGAGACCCAGTACTTC. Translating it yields CASSLGASGGASAETQYF.

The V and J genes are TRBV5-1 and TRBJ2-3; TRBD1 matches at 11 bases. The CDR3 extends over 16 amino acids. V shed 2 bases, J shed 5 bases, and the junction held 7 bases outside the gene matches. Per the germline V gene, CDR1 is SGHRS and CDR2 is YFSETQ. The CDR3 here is CASSLGWTGGVDTQYF. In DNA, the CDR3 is TGCGCCAGCAGCTTAGGATGGACAGGGGGCGTAGATACGCAGTATTTT.

CDR3 coding DNA: TGCAGTGCTAGTTTTAGCGGGGGGGCGATAGATACGCAGTATTTT. Residues: CSASFSGGAIDTQYF. The chain carries TRBV20-1 and TRBJ2-3, with TRBD2 matching 11 bases. V dropped 3 bases and J dropped 5; count of bases not matched to a gene: 7. CDR3 length: 15 amino acids. Germline assignment: CDR1 DFQATT and CDR2 SNEGSKA (reference sequence).

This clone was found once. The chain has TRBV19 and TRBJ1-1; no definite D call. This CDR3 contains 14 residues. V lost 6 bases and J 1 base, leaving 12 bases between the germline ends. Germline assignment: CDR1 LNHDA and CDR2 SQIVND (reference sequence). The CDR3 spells CASRWITANTEAFF. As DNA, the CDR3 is TGTGCCAGTAGATGGATAACAGCGAACACTGAAGCTTTCTTT.

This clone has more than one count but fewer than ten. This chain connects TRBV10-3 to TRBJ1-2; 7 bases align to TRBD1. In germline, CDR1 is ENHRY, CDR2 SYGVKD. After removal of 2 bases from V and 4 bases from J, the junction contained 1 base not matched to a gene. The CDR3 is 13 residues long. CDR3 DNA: TGTGCCATCAGTGAGAACAGGGGCTATGGCTACACCTTC. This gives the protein CAISENRGYGYTF.

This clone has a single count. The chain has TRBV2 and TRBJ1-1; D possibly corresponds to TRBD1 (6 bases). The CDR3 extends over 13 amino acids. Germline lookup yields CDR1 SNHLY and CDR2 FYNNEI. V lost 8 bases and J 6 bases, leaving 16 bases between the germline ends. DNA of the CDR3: TGTGCCAGCGGGGGCTACCGGGAGGCTGAAGCTTTCTTT. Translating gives CASGGYREAEAFF. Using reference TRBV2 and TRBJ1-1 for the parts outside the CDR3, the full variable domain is EPEVTQTPSHQVTQMGQEVILRCVPISNHLYFYWYRQILGQKVEFLVSFYNNEISEKSEIFDDQFSVERPDGSNFTLKIRSTKLEDSAMYFCASGGYREAEAFFGQGTRLTVV.

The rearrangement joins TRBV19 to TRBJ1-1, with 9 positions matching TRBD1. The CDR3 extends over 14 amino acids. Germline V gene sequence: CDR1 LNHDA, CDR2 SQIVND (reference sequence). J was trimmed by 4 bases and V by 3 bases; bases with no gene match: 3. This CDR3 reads CASSMGQGSTEAFF. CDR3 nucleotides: TGTGCCAGTAGTATGGGACAGGGAAGCACTGAAGCTTTCTTT.

The CDR3 region has the DNA TGTGCCAGCAGCCCCCGATCCGGGACAAACTATGGCTACACCTTC. It translates to CASSPRSGTNYGYTF. The V and J genes are TRBV3-1 (or the pseudogene TRBV3-2) and TRBJ1-2; D might be TRBD1 (6 bases). Germline CDR1 LGHDT, CDR2 YNNKEL (reference sequence). The length of the CDR3 is 15 residues. V lost 4 bases and J 2 bases, leaving 14 bases between the germline ends.

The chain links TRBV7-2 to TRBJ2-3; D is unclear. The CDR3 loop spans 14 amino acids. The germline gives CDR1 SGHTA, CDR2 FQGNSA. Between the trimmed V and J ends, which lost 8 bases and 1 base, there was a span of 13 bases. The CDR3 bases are TGTGCCAGCTCATTGGTGAGCGGCACAGATACGCAGTATTTT. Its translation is CASSLVSGTDTQYF. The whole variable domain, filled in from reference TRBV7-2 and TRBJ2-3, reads GAGVSQSPSNKVTEKGKDVELRCDPISGHTALYWYRQSLGQGLEFLIYFQGNSAPDKSGLPSDRFSAERTGGSVSTLTIQRTQQEDSAVYLCASSLVSGTDTQYFGPGTRLTVL.

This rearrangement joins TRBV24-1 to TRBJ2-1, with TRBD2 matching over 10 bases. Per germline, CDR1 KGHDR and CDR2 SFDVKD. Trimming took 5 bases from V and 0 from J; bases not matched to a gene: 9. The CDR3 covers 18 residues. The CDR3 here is CATSGISGGPSSYNEQFF. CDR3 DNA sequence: TGTGCCACCAGTGGGATTAGCGGGGGGCCTAGCTCCTACAATGAGCAGTTCTTC.

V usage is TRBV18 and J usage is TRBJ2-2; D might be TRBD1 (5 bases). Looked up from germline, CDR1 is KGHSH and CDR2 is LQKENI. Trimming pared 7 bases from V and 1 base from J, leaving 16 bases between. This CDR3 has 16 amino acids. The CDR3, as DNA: TGTGCCAGCTTCGACCATATAGGGGTGAACACCGGGGAGCTGTTTTTT. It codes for CASFDHIGVNTGELFF.